The rows below give T cell receptor beta chains drawn from one sample of a study of beta chain bispecific antibodies for T cell cancers. TCRdb redid the calling of the 5' RACE reads with MiXCR, one entry per CDR3 protein. The sample has just over 20,000 distinct CDR3 sequences, roughly 3% seen once. These receptors' antigens are unknown. Sequencing was done on a sample of healthy donor T cells cultured with leukemia cells. These receptors were collected from a human donor in good health. Some clones in this sample may be carry-over from other donors' samples. Both conserved end residues are trimmed from each CDR3. The order of the fields is V gene, CDR3 protein.

>TRBV28
ASRREPGELF
>TRBV7-2
ASSLAGGRVNEQF
>TRBV5-6
ASSSITGTPKDETQY
>TRBV20-1
SATGYQETQY
>TRBV29-1
SVVGTNIGQETQY
>TRBV3-1
ASSPPPGQGSINEKLF
>TRBV6-5
ASSTLRTSGPARTQY
>TRBV20-1
SAPLTGGGQPQH
>TRBV10-3
AISESTPSDYEQY
>TRBV11-2
ASSLPLAGGPDTQY
>TRBV19
ASTLSGGYNQPQH
>TRBV5-1
ASSLYGDLNTEAF
>TRBV29-1
SVEDGSTGDYGYT